This T cell receptor beta chain appears in the sequencing data of a study of a mutant IDH1 vaccine in newly diagnosed glioma. Overall study context: Beginning 4-6 weeks after radiotherapy alone, or with temozolomide cycles, vaccination took place.

Sequenced by immunoSEQ multiplex PCR; TCRdb stores in-frame clones only, minus some. Of tens of thousands of clones in the sample, around 90% are singletons; the top ten hold just over 0.55%. A note on this clone: What it binds is not known.

Time point described: week 5, during vaccination. Doses comprised 300 ug of mutant IDH1 20-mer peptide each, plus topical imiquimod. Germline CDR1 SGHTS, CDR2 YDEGEE. The CDR3 has 17 residues. V was cut by 2 bases and J by 1 base, with 18 bases left in between. The material sequenced was PBMCs, taken from a glioma patient whose treatment included an IDH1 peptide vaccine. This clonotype originated in a woman aged 45-65 years with glioma. The chain uses TRBV5-8 and TRBJ1-1, with D unclear. In DNA form, the CDR3 reads TGTGCCAGCAGCTTCGAACTCTTAAGGGAGGCGAACACTGAAGCTTTCTTT. It yields the protein CASSFELLREANTEAFF.